This T cell receptor (beta chain) was identified during a study of OX40 agonist ivuxolimab in advanced cancers. Study overall: Of the participants, 40% had some prior anti-PD-1, anti-PD-L1 or anti-CTLA-4 therapy, which was allowed. Study observations and caveats: Certain nonresponding patients likewise had low normalized T-cell clonal expansion. Researchers report that CD8+ T cells had, on average, more expanded clones than CD4+.

Trimming took 0 bases from V and 4 from J, leaving 10 bases between them. The CDR3 is made up of 14 amino acids. Germline V lookup: CDR1 SGHVS, CDR2 FQNEAQ. The table came from immunoSEQ multiplex PCR; TCRdb's copy has only in-frame clones and leaves some out. Of 90,000 to 120,000 clones in the sample, 91% were seen once. About this clone itself: Its antigen is undetermined.

The clonotype comes from an adult with an advanced solid tumor such as melanoma, head and neck, liver or kidney cancer. This specimen was CD4+ or CD8+ T cells sorted from blood, taken in a trial of the OX40 agonist ivuxolimab. V and J are TRBV7-8 and TRBJ2-7; weak D call: TRBD1 (6 bases). The CDR3 sequence: CASSLAPGAYEQYF. CDR3 coding DNA: TGTGCCAGCAGCTTAGCGCCAGGGGCATACGAGCAGTACTTC. Variable domain in full (rest from reference TRBV7-8 and TRBJ2-7): GAGVSQSPRYKVAKRGQDVALRCDPISGHVSLFWYQQALGQGPEFLTYFQNEAQLDKSGLPSDRFFAERPEGSVSTLKIQRTQQEDSAVYLCASSLAPGAYEQYFGPGTRLTVT.